Described below is a single T cell receptor (beta chain) sequence and its context. The antigen is not known. This was the immunoSEQ v3.0 assay at survey level. Libraries were prepared by immunoSEQ multiplex PCR; TCRdb keeps only in-frame clonotypes and omits some of them. The table records tens of thousands of clones, 75% to 85% of them present only once. Every specimen provided roughly 1-10 million cryopreserved PBMC before DNA extraction took place. The record originates from a study of long-term antiretroviral therapy in people with HIV. General study findings and limits: Specimen acquisition occurred between the mid-2000s and the late 2010s, potentially under older ART regimens. Viral resistance, ART adherence and therapy changes all lacked available data.

There are 15 residues in the CDR3. The germline gives CDR1 SGHKS, CDR2 YYEKEE (reference sequence). V shed 0 bases and J shed 0 bases, with 7 bases lying between them. Sequencing used unsorted PBMCs, obtained about 3.5 years after starting antiretroviral therapy. This sequence joins TRBV5-5 and TRBJ1-5; D uncertain. The sequence was collected from a man younger than 30 with HIV. The CDR3 loop is CASSLVGDSNQPQHF. As DNA, the CDR3 is TGTGCCAGCAGCTTGGTGGGTGATAGCAATCAGCCCCAGCATTTT.